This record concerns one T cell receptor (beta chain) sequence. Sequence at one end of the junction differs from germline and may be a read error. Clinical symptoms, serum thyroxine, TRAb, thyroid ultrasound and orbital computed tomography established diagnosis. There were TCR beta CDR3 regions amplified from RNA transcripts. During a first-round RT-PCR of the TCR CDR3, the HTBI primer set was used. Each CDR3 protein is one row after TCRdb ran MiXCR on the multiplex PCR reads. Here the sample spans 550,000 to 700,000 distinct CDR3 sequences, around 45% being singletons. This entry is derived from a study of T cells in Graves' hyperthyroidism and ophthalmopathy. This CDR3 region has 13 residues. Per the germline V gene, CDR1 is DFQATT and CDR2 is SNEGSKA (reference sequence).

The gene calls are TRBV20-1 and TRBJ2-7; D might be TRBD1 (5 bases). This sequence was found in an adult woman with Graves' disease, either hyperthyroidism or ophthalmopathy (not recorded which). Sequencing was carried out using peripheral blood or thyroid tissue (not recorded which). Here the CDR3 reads CGARVHRTYEQYF. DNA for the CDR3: TGCGGTGCCAGGGTTCACAGAACCTACGAGCAGTACTTC.